This T cell receptor beta chain appears in the sequencing data of a study of T cells in Graves' hyperthyroidism and ophthalmopathy (dated by TCRdb to about 2019). At the level of the whole study: To identify TCR V-J signatures that set the groups apart, the researchers used a discovery cohort of 100 or so patients, made up of 40 to 45 with Graves' ophthalmopathy and 55 to 65 with stable Graves' hyperthyroidism. According to the paper, TCR Vbeta CDR3 sequencing was carried out on over 130 peripheral blood samples, which came from under 50 ophthalmopathy, roughly 75 hyperthyroidism and 17 progressor patients. Once sampling was done, hyperthyroidism patients were given methimazole at a starting dose of 30 mg daily, whereas ophthalmopathy patients were given high-dose intravenous methylprednisolone. In about 6 Graves' hyperthyroidism patients, the study also compared T-cell repertoires from thyroid tissue with T-cell repertoires from blood. For training and testing, the approximately 92 patients in the discovery cohort were randomly divided in a 7:3 ratio. Prospective prediction of ophthalmopathy was tested in an independent validation cohort of fewer than 20 hyperthyroidism patients and some 17 patients who later progressed to ophthalmopathy. The paper as a whole reports these results and caveats: Sample size was not statistically predetermined, and investigators were not blinded to group allocation. Most expanded thyroid clonotypes (frequency above 0.001) were also detected in blood, a finding suggesting that blood repertoires may reflect thyroid immune responses. In validation, the model predicted progression to ophthalmopathy with approximately 69% sensitivity and 72% to 85% specificity, a median of about 6 months before onset. A 13 V-J signature model separated ophthalmopathy from stable hyperthyroidism, with about 88% sensitivity and roughly 82% specificity in cross-validation and 80%/75% in testing.

Patients with uncontrolled infections, other autoimmune diseases, pregnancy or lactation were excluded. Diagnoses relied on clinical symptoms, serum thyroxine and TRAb, thyroid ultrasound and orbital computed tomography. Total RNA was extracted using Trizol reagent, and RNA quality was assessed on an Agilent 2100 Bioanalyzer. There are 12 amino acids in the CDR3, from cysteine to phenylalanine inclusive. The DNA shown is the 36-base CDR3, in frame from base 1. Based on the germline V gene, the CDR1 and CDR2 sequences are SNHLY and FYNNEI. V is pared back by 9 bases and J by 3 bases, with 9 bases lying between the germline termini. A remark on this clonotype: The antigen it binds to is not known. Per-base quality was not reported, and no clone a single base away is much larger than it.

Amplification of TCR beta CDR3 regions was carried out from RNA transcripts. For the first round of RT-PCR on the TCR CDR3, the HTBI primer set was used together with the Qiagen OneStep RT-PCR kit. Libraries were constructed in a second round of multiplex PCR, after which size selection and purification were performed. The libraries were sequenced on an Illumina HiSeq2000 using paired-end 100 bp reads. From the authors' description of their analysis: SOAPnuke was used to process the raw data, with reads discarded if the reads contained adapters or uncalled bases, had a mean Phred below 15, or lacked an exact constant-primer or identifier match. COPE v1.2.5 was used to merge the high-quality paired reads, and each unique nucleotide sequence was defined as a clonotype. Clonotypes were aligned to IMGT TRBV, TRBD and TRBJ reference segments using MiTCR v1.1. Analysis was restricted to V-J combinations with a frequency above 0.0001, which covered about 99% of repertoires. A TCS score was defined as the ratio between F50 (clonal expansion) and ExV (chaos), using BLOSUM62-based TCRdist between CDR3 peptides within each V-J. Welch's t-statistics and random forest reduced around 550 V-J features to fewer than 15, which were used in a naive Bayes classifier (R e1071). The Morisita-Horn index was used to measure how similar the thyroid and blood repertoires were. The public sequencing data were trimmed at Q25 with fastp and processed into clonotypes with MiXCR by TCRdb, which kept only in-frame beta chains. Identical CDR3 proteins give one entry, which carries the most common genes and DNA. These V and J calls originate from TCRdb's pipeline instead of the authors' own analysis. The sample has hundreds of thousands of distinct CDR3 sequences on record, about 45% of them singletons. The ten biggest clones cover less than 9% of the sample.

Sequenced: peripheral blood or thyroid tissue (not recorded which). This receptor was obtained from an adult man with Graves' disease, either hyperthyroidism or ophthalmopathy (not recorded which). The sequence links TRBV2 to TRBJ1-5; tentative D gene TRBD1, with 6 bases matching. CDR3 loop: CARGGHNQPQHF. At the DNA level, the sequence is TGTGCCAGAGGGGGACACAATCAGCCCCAGCATTTT. Extended through the reference TRBV2 and TRBJ1-5 proteins, this CDR3 yields the full variable domain: EPEVTQTPSHQVTQMGQEVILRCVPISNHLYFYWYRQILGQKVEFLVSFYNNEISEKSEIFDDQFSVERPDGSNFTLKIRSTKLEDSAMYFCARGGHNQPQHFGDGTRLSIL.